Detailed here is one T cell receptor beta chain. J gave up 8 bases and V 5 bases, and 3 bases lay outside the gene matches. The CDR3 runs to 11 residues. Germline V lookup: CDR1 GTSNPN, CDR2 SVGIG (reference sequence). Profiling relied on immunoSEQ multiplex PCR, and the TCRdb table lists in-frame clones only, not all of them. The data contain more than 80,000 clones, roughly 84% of them singletons. This entry belongs to a study of blood T cell repertoires in COVID-19. The J gene is TRBJ1-2, the V gene TRBV30, with 9 bases that match TRBD1. Sequenced material: peripheral blood. This clonotype originated in a woman older than 75 with COVID-19, enrolled during active disease. Written as DNA, the CDR3 is TGTGCCTGGGGGGGGACAGGGGGCTACACCTTC. This translates into CAWGGTGGYTF.